The source of this T cell receptor (beta chain) is a study of T cell repertoires in cytomegalovirus infection. TCRdb reprocessed the reads with MiXCR, giving one entry per CDR3 protein. The sample carries around 900,000 distinct CDR3 sequences, 30% to 40% recorded once. As regards this clonotype: The antigen remains undetermined.

General observations from the study: In two of eight donors, the top clonotype was HLA-C-restricted CMV-specific.

The CDR3 length is 16 residues. V was pared by 6 bases and J by 3 bases, with 20 bases between. Germline V lookup: CDR1 SGHVS, CDR2 FNYEAQ. The source of this sequence is a human donor in good health (CMV status not recorded). Some clones in this sample may be carry-over from other donors' samples. This material consisted of cultured CD8+ T cells from PBMCs, taken from culture after CMV antigen stimulation. The rearrangement uses TRBV7-6 and TRBJ1-2; D uncertain. In DNA form, the CDR3 reads TGTGCCAGCAGTACGCGGGCGAGAGGGAGCGACTATGGCTACACCTTC. Protein sequence: CASSTRARGSDYGYTF.